The 2 T cell receptor beta chains below all came from one sample that was sequenced in a study of T cells in Graves' hyperthyroidism and ophthalmopathy. Researchers amplified the TCR beta CDR3 regions from RNA transcripts. Researchers ran a first-round RT-PCR on the TCR CDR3 using the HTBI primer set. TCRdb redid the calling of the multiplex PCR reads with MiXCR, one entry per CDR3 protein. The sample shows roughly 650,000 distinct CDR3 sequences, roughly 16% of them seen only once. Sequenced material: blood. These receptors all stem from a woman between 35 and 50 years old with Graves' ophthalmopathy.

This clonotype was recorded many times. The rearrangement links TRBV5-1 to TRBJ2-1; tentative D call: TRBD2 (6 bases). From germline, CDR1 is SGHRS and CDR2 YFSETQ. Between the trimmed V and J ends, which lost 0 bases and 10 bases, there was a span of 11 bases. The CDR3 covers 13 residues. CDR3 DNA: TGCGCCAGCAGCTTGGATGGGGCGGGAGAGCAGTTCTTC. Encoded protein: CASSLDGAGEQFF.

This chain joins TRBV5-1 and TRBJ2-1; 10 bases match TRBD2. CDR1 and CDR2 (germline): SGHRS, YFSETQ. The CDR3 consists of 15 residues. The V gene end was trimmed by 4 bases and the J gene end by 7 bases; junction bases not matched to a gene: 8. CDR3 amino acids: CASSHTSGIANEQFF. The CDR3 DNA sequence: TGCGCCAGCAGCCACACTAGCGGGATTGCAAATGAGCAGTTCTTC.